These T cell receptor beta chains were read from a single sample in a study of OX40 agonist ivuxolimab in advanced cancers. Method: immunoSEQ multiplex PCR; TCRdb's copy keeps in-frame clones and lacks some. The sample includes about 44,000 clones, around 87% of them seen just once. The sequenced sample was CD4+ or CD8+ T cells sorted from blood, obtained in a trial of the OX40 agonist ivuxolimab. The receptor set was obtained from an adult with an advanced solid tumor such as melanoma, head and neck, liver or kidney cancer. CDR3s include the opening cysteine and the closing phenylalanine or tryptophan. A D gene is named only where the DNA matches it firmly.

d_call	v_call	j_call	cdr3_aa
TRBD2	TRBV6-6	TRBJ2-2	CASSYGRVNTGELFF
.	TRBV14	TRBJ2-3	CASAPTLSTDTQYF
.	TRBV4-2	TRBJ1-3	CASSQDVAGADTIYF
.	TRBV6-6	TRBJ1-5	CASIAGEARNQPQHF
TRBD1	TRBV28	TRBJ1-1	CASTPGTALNTEAFF
.	TRBV5-1	TRBJ1-6	CASSQTAIVSSYNSPLHF
.	TRBV7-9	TRBJ2-7	CASSLTSPGEQYF
TRBD2	TRBV5-1	TRBJ2-1	CASSLEPAGVRNEQFF
.	TRBV5-4	TRBJ2-1	CASSSQGNSYNEQFF
TRBD1	TRBV2	TRBJ2-7	CASKGTGRAYEQYF
TRBD1	TRBV7-8	TRBJ1-4	CASSPNRGYAASTNEKLFF
.	TRBV4-1	TRBJ1-5	CASSQVGGREDQPQHF
TRBD1	TRBV19	TRBJ2-7	CASSIVPGQGIEQYF
.	TRBV5-8	TRBJ2-3	CASSLSPSGVPSTDTQYF
TRBD1	TRBV10-3	TRBJ1-4	CATSPGQGHEKLFF
.	TRBV30	TRBJ1-6	CAWSHTGRYSPLHF
.	TRBV6-1	TRBJ2-6	CASSEGTALAGANVLTF
.	TRBV28	TRBJ2-2	CASSLSPWQAGGELFF
TRBD1	TRBV16	TRBJ1-1	CASAQGALVPNTEAFF
.	TRBV18	TRBJ2-5	CASQPGNGGLSETQYF
TRBD1	TRBV7-3	TRBJ1-2	CASSFQGAQDGYTF
.	TRBV14	TRBJ1-2	CASSPALDYGYTF
.	TRBV29-1	TRBJ2-2	CSAYETGELFF
.	TRBV12-1	TRBJ1-1	CASSIRQYTEAFF
.	TRBV7-6	TRBJ2-5	CASSLSGLGETQYF
TRBD1	TRBV4-2	TRBJ1-5	CASSQVGQGAGQPQHF
TRBD2	TRBV9	TRBJ2-3	CASSAPRGGALSTDTQYF
TRBD1	TRBV18	TRBJ2-7	CASSPRPGQISYEQYF
.	TRBV7-6	TRBJ2-7	CASSPATESFEQYF
TRBD1	TRBV7-6	TRBJ2-2	CASSLKDRGRAGELFF
TRBD2	TRBV4-3	TRBJ2-2	CASSPRLRGDGTGELFF
.	TRBV2	TRBJ1-5	CASSEVQANQPQHF
.	TRBV11-2	TRBJ2-5	CASSPGTWKKTQYF
.	TRBV30	TRBJ1-4	CAWSVGVDNEKLFF
TRBD2	TRBV10-2	TRBJ2-5	CASSEPGLAGEETQYF
.	TRBV2	TRBJ2-6	CASRRTASGANVLTF
.	TRBV6-1	TRBJ1-6	CASRAGDRYNSPLHF
.	TRBV28	TRBJ2-1	CASPPETWDFPDEQFF
TRBD2	TRBV7-2	TRBJ2-7	CASSPHPGLASYEQYF
.	TRBV7-2	TRBJ2-5	CASSPPIGETQYF
.	TRBV4-2	TRBJ1-1	CASSLSGGGYTEAFF
.	TRBV6-1	TRBJ2-5	CASSEPPFGAPQETQYF
.	TRBV7-8	TRBJ1-3	CASSPPGNTIYF
.	TRBV11-2	TRBJ2-5	CASSPTQETQYF
TRBD2	TRBV6-5	TRBJ2-3	CASSLGGNLDTQYF
TRBD1	TRBV19	TRBJ1-2	CASSTPHRGQNGYTF
.	TRBV6-5	TRBJ2-1	CASRESGQNKQFF
.	TRBV5-6	TRBJ1-2	CASSPAGGHYGYTF
.	TRBV7-2	TRBJ2-3	CASSLVSDTDTQYF
TRBD1	TRBV29-1	TRBJ2-1	CSVPGQGKGEQFF
.	TRBV7-2	TRBJ1-6	CASSPGQTNSPLHF
.	TRBV6-1	TRBJ1-2	CATSDSANYGYTF
TRBD1	TRBV27	TRBJ2-1	CASSSLGTGGGNEQFF
.	TRBV5-4	TRBJ2-2	CASSLGQRTNTGELFF
.	TRBV4-3	TRBJ2-7	CASSQDQGGYYEQYF
TRBD2	TRBV4-2	TRBJ2-3	CASSQDSSGGTDTQYF